The source of this T cell receptor beta chain is a study of CD8 T cells in ankylosing spondylitis. General study points: Matched synovial fluid from ankylosing spondylitis patients was reported to be enriched for disease-linked clones. A TCR beta motif of under ten highly homologous variants appeared characteristic of ankylosing spondylitis blood.

TCRdb reprocessed the 5' RACE reads with MiXCR, giving one entry per CDR3 protein. Among 250,000 to 400,000 distinct CDR3 sequences listed, approximately 10% were seen once. CDR1 LNHDA and CDR2 SQIVND come from the germline V gene (reference sequence). This CDR3 spans 14 amino acids. V lost 5 bases and J 4 bases, leaving 11 bases between the germline ends. Only a few counts were recorded for this clonotype. Its antigen is still unknown. Source material: blood, either unsorted or a sorted T cell fraction (not recorded which). The TCR was taken from a female donor with ankylosing spondylitis or in good health (not recorded which). This chain links TRBV19 with TRBJ2-2; the D is unclear. The DNA for the CDR3 is TGTGCCAGTAGTCCCTCCTGGTCCACCGGGGAGCTGTTTTTT. Protein: CASSPSWSTGELFF.